This T cell receptor beta chain came from a study of cytomegalovirus exposure and HLA in healthy donors. Donors were nominally healthy when sampled, though unrecorded immune exposures were likely. Concerning this clone: What it binds is not known.

Amplification used 60 Vbeta primers and 13 Jbeta primers. Original processing methods: In a later analysis, of 80 million or so unique beta chains, roughly 10 million appeared in at least two donors. The protocol was immunoSEQ multiplex PCR, while the TCRdb copy is restricted to in-frame clones and leaves out a portion. V, J and clone size were drawn from that table, and D and trimming were deduced from the DNA. Here the sample spans 100,000 or so clones, over 80% being singletons. The CDR3 length is 14 residues. The ends lost 5 bases at V and 7 bases at J; junction bases unmatched: 4. Germline CDR1 SEHNR, CDR2 FQNEAQ (reference sequence). General study points: Later, an analysis found that common viral pathogens appeared to be linked with several of the most significant clusters. TCR beta chains associated with HLA were, in a later analysis, more clonally expanded than equally common others.

Sequencing was performed on PBMCs. The origin of this receptor is a man between 25 and 39 years old in good health and CMV-seropositive. This chain uses TRBV7-9 with TRBJ2-2; TRBD1 matches 10 bases. The CDR3 protein is CASSRGQGSGELFF. CDR3 DNA: TGTGCCAGCAGCCGGGGACAGGGGAGCGGGGAGCTGTTTTTT.